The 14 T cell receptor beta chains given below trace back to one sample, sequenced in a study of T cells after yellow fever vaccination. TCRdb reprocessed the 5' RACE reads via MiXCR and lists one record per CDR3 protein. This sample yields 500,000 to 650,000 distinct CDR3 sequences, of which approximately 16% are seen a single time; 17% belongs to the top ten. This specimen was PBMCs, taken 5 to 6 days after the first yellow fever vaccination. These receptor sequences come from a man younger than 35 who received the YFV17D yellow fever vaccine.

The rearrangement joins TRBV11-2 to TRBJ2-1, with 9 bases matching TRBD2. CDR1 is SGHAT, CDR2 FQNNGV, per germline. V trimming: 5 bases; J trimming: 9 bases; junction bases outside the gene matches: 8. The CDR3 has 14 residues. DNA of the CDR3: TGTGCCAGCAGCCTACTAGCGGGTAGGGGTGAGCAGTTCTTC. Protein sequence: CASSLLAGRGEQFF. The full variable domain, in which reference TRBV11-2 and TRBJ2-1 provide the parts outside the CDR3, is EAGVAQSPRYKIIEKRQSVAFWCNPISGHATLYWYQQILGQGPKLLIQFQNNGVVDDSQLPKDRFSAERLKGVDSTLKIQPAKLEDSAVYLCASSLLAGRGEQFFGPGTRLTVL.

CDR3 amino acids: CASSGSWHHEQFF. CDR3 sequence (DNA): TGTGCCAGCAGCGGGTCGTGGCACCATGAGCAGTTCTTC. This chain links TRBV9 with TRBJ2-1; no clear D. Per germline, CDR1 SGDLS and CDR2 YYNGEE. The CDR3 totals 13 residues. Trimming removed 3 bases at V and 8 bases at J, with 12 bases between.

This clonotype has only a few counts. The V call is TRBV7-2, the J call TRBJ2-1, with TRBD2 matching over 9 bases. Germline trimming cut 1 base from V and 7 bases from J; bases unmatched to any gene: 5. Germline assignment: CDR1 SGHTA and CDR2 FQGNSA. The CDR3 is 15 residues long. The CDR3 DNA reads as TGTGCCAGCAGCTTAGAACTAGCGGGTGAGAATGAGCAGTTCTTC. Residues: CASSLELAGENEQFF. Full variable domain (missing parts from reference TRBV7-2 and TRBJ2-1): GAGVSQSPSNKVTEKGKDVELRCDPISGHTALYWYRQSLGQGLEFLIYFQGNSAPDKSGLPSDRFSAERTGGSVSTLTIQRTQQEDSAVYLCASSLELAGENEQFFGPGTRLTVL.

CDR3 DNA: TGTGCCAGTAATTTCGGAGATACGCAGTATTTT. This encodes CASNFGDTQYF. V gene TRBV12-3 or TRBV12-4 combines with J gene TRBJ2-3, with D hard to call. V was shortened by 9 bases and J by 5 bases, with 9 bases between the two germline ends. The CDR3 consists of 11 residues.

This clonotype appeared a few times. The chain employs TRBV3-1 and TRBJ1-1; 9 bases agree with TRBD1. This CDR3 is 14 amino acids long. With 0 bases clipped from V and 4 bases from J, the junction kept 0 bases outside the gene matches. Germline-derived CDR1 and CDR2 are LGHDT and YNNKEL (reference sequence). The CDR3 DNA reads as TGTGCCAGCAGCCAAGAGACAGGGGGCACTGAAGCTTTCTTT. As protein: CASSQETGGTEAFF. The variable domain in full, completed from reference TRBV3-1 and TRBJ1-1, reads DTAVSQTPKYLVTQMGNDKSIKCEQNLGHDTMYWYKQDSKKFLKIMFSYNNKELIINETVPNRFSPKSPDKAHLNLHINSLELGDSAVYFCASSQETGGTEAFFGQGTRLTVV.

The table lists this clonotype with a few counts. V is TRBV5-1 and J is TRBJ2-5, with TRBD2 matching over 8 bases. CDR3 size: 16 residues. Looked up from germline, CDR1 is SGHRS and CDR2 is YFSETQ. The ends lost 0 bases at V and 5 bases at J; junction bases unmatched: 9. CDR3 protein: CASSLDARGAAETQYF. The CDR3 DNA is TGCGCCAGCAGCTTGGACGCGCGGGGGGCCGCCGAGACCCAGTACTTC.

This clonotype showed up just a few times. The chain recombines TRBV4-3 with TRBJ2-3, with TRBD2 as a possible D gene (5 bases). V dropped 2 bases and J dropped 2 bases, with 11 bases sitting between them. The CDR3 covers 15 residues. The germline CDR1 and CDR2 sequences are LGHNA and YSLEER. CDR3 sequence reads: CASSQQTRVTDTQYF. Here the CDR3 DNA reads TGCGCCAGCAGCCAACAAACTAGAGTCACAGATACGCAGTATTTT.

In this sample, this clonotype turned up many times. Here the CDR3 reads CASSQYEYGYTF. CDR3 nucleotide sequence: TGTGCCAGCAGCCAGTATGAGTATGGCTACACCTTC. The chain recombines TRBV11-2 with TRBJ1-2; no definite D call. Deletions cut 5 bases from V and 5 bases from J, with 9 bases between. Germline CDR1 is SGHAT and CDR2 is FQNNGV. This CDR3 is built from 12 residues.

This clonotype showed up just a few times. The DNA for the CDR3 is TGTGCCAGCAGTGGATATCGGGACAGGGGGACCTACGAGCAGTACGTC. Translating gives CASSGYRDRGTYEQYV. The chain carries TRBV12-3 or TRBV12-4 and TRBJ2-7, with 11 bases fitting TRBD1. The CDR3 covers 16 residues. V shed 5 bases, J shed 2 bases, and the junction held 8 bases outside the gene matches.

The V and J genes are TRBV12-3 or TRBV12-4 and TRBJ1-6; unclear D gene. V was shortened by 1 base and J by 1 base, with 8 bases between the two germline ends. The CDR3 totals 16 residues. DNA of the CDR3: TGTGCCAGCAGTTTAGGGGCAGGTTCCTATAATTCACCCCTCCACTTT. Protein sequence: CASSLGAGSYNSPLHF.

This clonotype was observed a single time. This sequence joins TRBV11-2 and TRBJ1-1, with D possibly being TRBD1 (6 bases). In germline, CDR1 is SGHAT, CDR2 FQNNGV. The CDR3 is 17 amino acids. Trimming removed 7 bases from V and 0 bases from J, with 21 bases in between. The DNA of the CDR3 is TGTGCCAGCATCTGGGGGCGAGGACGCCGACTGAACACTGAAGCTTTCTTT. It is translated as CASIWGRGRRLNTEAFF.

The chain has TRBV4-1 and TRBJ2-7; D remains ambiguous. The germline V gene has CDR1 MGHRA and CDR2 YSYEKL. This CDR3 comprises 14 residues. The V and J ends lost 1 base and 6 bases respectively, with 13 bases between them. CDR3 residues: CASSQVTLGSEQYF. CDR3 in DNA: TGCGCCAGCAGCCAAGTCACACTGGGTAGCGAGCAGTACTTC.

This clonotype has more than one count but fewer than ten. The CDR3 here is CASSYASGANVLTF. The CDR3 DNA reads TGTGCCAGCAGTTACGCCTCGGGGGCCAACGTCCTGACTTTC. This rearrangement joins TRBV6-5 to TRBJ2-6; D not certain. Germline CDR1 and CDR2: MNHEY and SVGAGI. V shed 2 bases and J shed 4 bases, with 6 bases lying between them. The CDR3 has 14 residues.

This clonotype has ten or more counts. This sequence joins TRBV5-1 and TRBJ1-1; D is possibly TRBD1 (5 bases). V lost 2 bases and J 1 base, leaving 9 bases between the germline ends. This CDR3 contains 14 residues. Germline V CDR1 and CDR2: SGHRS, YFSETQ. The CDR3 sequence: CASSLRGANTEAFF. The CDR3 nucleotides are TGCGCCAGCAGCTTACGCGGGGCGAACACTGAAGCTTTCTTT.